These 20 T cell receptor beta chains originate from one sample sequenced in a study of identical twins. TCRdb analysed the 5' RACE reads with MiXCR anew, one entry per CDR3 protein. This repertoire shows 690,000 or so distinct CDR3 sequences, 8.6% found once; its top ten account for roughly 0.9%. These sequences were also reported in another study, on yellow fever vaccine responses in identical twins.

Sequencing used PBMCs. The receptor source for this set is a woman younger than 30 in good health.

The chain uses TRBV5-6 and TRBJ2-5, with no clear D. This CDR3 is 12 amino acids long. Looked up from germline, CDR1 is SGHDT and CDR2 is YYEEEE. Trimming removed 4 bases from V and 7 bases from J, with 11 bases in between. CDR3 in DNA: TGTGCCAGCAGCCCCGCCCGTGGGACCCAGTACTTC. It translates to CASSPARGTQYF.

The chain combines TRBV5-8 with TRBJ1-4; 8 bases are shared with TRBD1. Trimming removed 3 bases from V and 3 bases from J; junction bases left unmatched: 4. This CDR3 spans 15 amino acids. Germline assignment: CDR1 SGHTS and CDR2 YDEGEE. The CDR3 reads CASSSGQGANEKLFF. The CDR3 region has the DNA TGTGCCAGCAGCTCAGGACAGGGAGCTAATGAAAAACTGTTTTTT.

The CDR3 reads CASSFADGQGTYEQYF. The CDR3 nucleotides read TGTGCCAGTAGTTTCGCGGACGGACAGGGAACCTACGAGCAGTACTTC. This sequence joins TRBV19 and TRBJ2-7, with 8 bases aligning to TRBD1. The CDR3 is 16 residues long. Germline V gene sequence: CDR1 LNHDA, CDR2 SQIVND (reference sequence). The V gene end was trimmed by 5 bases and the J gene end by 2 bases; junction bases not matched to a gene: 11.

This clonotype occurred a few times. The rearrangement joins TRBV6-5 to TRBJ1-6; possibly TRBD1 for D (5 bases). The germline V and J ends were trimmed by 6 bases and 12 bases, with 12 bases remaining between them. CDR1 and CDR2 (germline): MNHEY, SVGAGI. There are 12 residues in the CDR3. For the CDR3, the DNA is TGTGCCAGCAGGGCGTCCGGGGGACCCCTCCACTTT. This encodes CASRASGGPLHF.

J is TRBJ2-1 and V is TRBV7-9, with TRBD2 matching over 9 bases. CDR3 size: 15 residues. The V gene end was trimmed by 3 bases and the J gene end by 6 bases; junction bases not matched to a gene: 6. Germline loops: CDR1 SEHNR, CDR2 FQNEAQ (reference sequence). The CDR3 loop is CASSFSAGGSNEQFF. The CDR3 nucleotides read TGTGCCAGCAGCTTTTCAGCGGGAGGTTCCAATGAGCAGTTCTTC.

This clonotype was detected many times. The CDR3 DNA reads TGTGCCAGCAGCTCCCCTTGGGCGGGGAAAGTGGACTATGGCTACACCTTC. Translation gives CASSSPWAGKVDYGYTF. The chain uses TRBV5-6 and TRBJ1-2, with D hard to call. The CDR3 spans 17 residues. V was pared by 3 bases and J by 3 bases, with 21 bases between. Germline lookup yields CDR1 SGHDT and CDR2 YYEEEE.

This clonotype has a count of ten or more. The chain couples TRBV28 to TRBJ2-3; 10 nucleotides agree with TRBD2. Per germline, CDR1 MDHEN and CDR2 SYDVKM. This CDR3 spans 15 amino acids. After removal of 3 bases from V and 3 bases from J, the junction contained 3 bases not matched to a gene. The CDR3 loop is CASSFFSGGTDTQYF. The CDR3 nucleotides are TGTGCCAGCAGTTTCTTTAGCGGGGGGACAGATACGCAGTATTTT.

This clonotype was detected ten times or more. This chain links TRBV7-8 with TRBJ2-7, with D possibly being TRBD1 (5 bases). Trimming pared 6 bases from V and 1 base from J, leaving 13 bases between. Germline V lookup: CDR1 SGHVS, CDR2 FQNEAQ. The CDR3 runs 14 residues. CDR3 residues: CASRPRGQSYEQYF. For the CDR3, the DNA is TGTGCCAGCAGGCCCAGAGGACAATCCTACGAGCAGTACTTC.

This clonotype turned up a few times. CDR3 DNA: TGTGCCAGCACCCCTCCGACTGGGGTCGAGCAGTACTTC. Its protein is CASTPPTGVEQYF. The chain uses TRBV6-2 or TRBV6-3 and TRBJ2-7, with unresolved D. The CDR3 runs 13 residues. The V and J ends lost 7 bases and 6 bases respectively, with 16 bases between them. In germline, CDR1 is MNHEY, CDR2 SVGEGT.

This chain uses TRBV27 with TRBJ2-1; TRBD1 is a possible D gene (6 bases). This CDR3 has 13 residues. Trimming left V 7 bases short and J 4 bases short, with 11 bases between. Looked up from germline, CDR1 is MNHEY and CDR2 is SMNVEV (reference sequence). The CDR3 DNA follows: TGTGCCAGCACAGGGGATACTTACAATGAGCAGTTCTTC. Encoded protein: CASTGDTYNEQFF.

The V call is TRBV29-1, the J call TRBJ2-3; the match to TRBD2 covers 7 bases. The ends lost 2 bases at V and 4 bases at J; junction bases unmatched: 12. CDR1 SQVTM and CDR2 ANQGSEA come from the germline V gene. The CDR3 totals 16 residues. CDR3: CSVENSGGSGSDTQYF. For the CDR3, the DNA is TGCAGCGTTGAAAATTCGGGCGGGAGTGGTTCAGATACGCAGTATTTT.

V usage is TRBV4-3 and J usage is TRBJ2-5; D may be TRBD1 or TRBD2 (6 bases each). The CDR3 sequence is 15 residues long. The germline V and J ends were trimmed by 0 bases and 5 bases, with 13 bases remaining between them. From germline, CDR1 is LGHNA and CDR2 YSLEER. The CDR3 coding sequence is TGCGCCAGCAGCCAAGATTTTGGGGGGCGGGAGACCCAGTACTTC. It yields the protein CASSQDFGGRETQYF.

CDR3 residues: CASSFSRDRVGQYF. CDR3 DNA sequence: TGTGCCAGCAGTTTTTCCCGGGACAGGGTTGGGCAGTACTTC. J is TRBJ2-7 and V is TRBV27; the match to TRBD1 covers 9 bases. CDR3 length equals 14 residues. Germline CDR1 reads MNHEY; CDR2 reads SMNVEV (reference sequence). J gave up 9 bases and V 3 bases, and 9 bases lay outside the gene matches.

This clonotype has just a few counts. The chain links TRBV6-2 or TRBV6-3 to TRBJ2-6; no reliable D call. Germline V CDR1 and CDR2: MNHEY, SVGEGT. The CDR3 spans 15 residues. The V end lost 8 bases, the J end lost 2 bases, and 13 bases lay between the germline ends. The CDR3 reads CASGVFEAGANVLTF. CDR3 DNA sequence: TGTGCCAGCGGTGTGTTTGAGGCTGGGGCCAACGTCCTGACTTTC.

This clonotype occurred a few times. V and J are TRBV6-1 and TRBJ1-5, with 10 nucleotides matching TRBD1. Germline assignment: CDR1 MNHNS and CDR2 SASEGT. Trimming at V came to 5 bases and at J to 3 bases, leaving 7 bases not matched to a gene. The CDR3 totals 16 residues. The CDR3 sequence is CASSRSGTGVNQPQHF. CDR3 bases: TGTGCCAGCAGTAGATCCGGGACAGGGGTCAATCAGCCCCAGCATTTT.

This clonotype turned up a few times. The CDR3 bases are TGTGCCTGGGGGGTAGGGACGAATGAGCAGTTCTTC. It translates to CAWGVGTNEQFF. The J gene is TRBJ2-1, the V gene TRBV30; D is possibly TRBD1 or TRBD2 (5 bases each). Germline lookup yields CDR1 GTSNPN and CDR2 SVGIG (reference sequence). This CDR3 is built from 12 residues. Trimming took 5 bases from V and 7 from J, leaving 12 bases between them.

There are many counts of this clonotype. V is TRBV7-9 and J is TRBJ2-6, with D possibly TRBD2 on 6 matching bases. This CDR3 has 15 amino acids. V lost 7 bases and J lost 4, with 14 bases in between. Germline V CDR1 and CDR2: SEHNR, FQNEAQ (reference sequence). This CDR3 is CASIPLGGGANVLTF. CDR3 bases: TGTGCCAGCATCCCCCTGGGGGGAGGGGCCAACGTCCTGACTTTC.

CDR3 residues: CASSPTGLEQYF. The CDR3 DNA is TGTGCCAGCAGTCCCACAGGGCTCGAGCAGTACTTC. The chain employs TRBV12-3 or TRBV12-4 and TRBJ2-7, with TRBD1 as a possible D gene (6 bases). V was shortened by 5 bases and J by 6 bases, with 11 bases between the two germline ends. The CDR3 totals 12 residues.

The chain joins TRBV9 to TRBJ2-7, with 7 bases that match TRBD1. Germline CDR1 and CDR2: SGDLS and YYNGEE. V dropped 4 bases and J dropped 3; count of bases not matched to a gene: 10. The CDR3 has 15 residues. CDR3 sequence: CASSPETGIFYEQYF. The CDR3, as DNA: TGTGCCAGCAGCCCCGAGACAGGGATTTTCTACGAGCAGTACTTC. Variable domain in full (rest from reference TRBV9 and TRBJ2-7): DSGVTQTPKHLITATGQRVTLRCSPRSGDLSVYWYQQSLDQGLQFLIQYYNGEERAKGNILERFSAQQFPDLHSELNLSSLELGDSALYFCASSPETGIFYEQYFGPGTRLTVT.

In this sample, this clonotype turned up many times. The chain carries TRBV12-3 or TRBV12-4 and TRBJ1-1, with TRBD1 as a possible D gene (6 bases). This CDR3 has 14 residues. Trimming stripped 5 bases from V and 1 base from J, with 11 bases between. This CDR3 reads CASSVTGANTEAFF. Written as DNA, the CDR3 is TGTGCCAGCAGTGTCACGGGGGCGAACACTGAAGCTTTCTTT.